One T cell receptor (beta chain) is described in this entry. Specified treatment: some 19 received Ad26.COV2.S at low or high dose, single or two shots; 5 received placebo; per-sample allocation not given. Specimen acquisition occurred on day 63 following the initial vaccine or placebo injection. The sample originates from a study of Ad26.COV2.S vaccination and SARS-CoV-2 variants. Overall study context: Each vaccinee took Ad26.COV2.S intramuscularly, once or twice 56 days apart.

Data came from immunoSEQ multiplex PCR; TCRdb stores just in-frame clones and leaves some out. In the table there are fewer than 900,000 clones, around 89% of which are singletons. The CDR3 length is 13 residues. After removal of 9 bases from V and 7 bases from J, the junction contained 8 bases not matched to a gene. Germline CDR1 reads MNHEY; CDR2 reads SMNVEV (reference sequence). The chain links TRBV27 to TRBJ2-3; 9 nucleotides match TRBD1. Sequencing used peripheral blood, obtained in a trial of Ad26.COV2.S vaccine versus placebo. The receptor was isolated from a person between 18 and 60 years old who received the Ad26.COV2.S COVID-19 vaccine or a placebo. The CDR3 sequence is CASGQQGAHTQYF. DNA of the CDR3: TGTGCCAGTGGCCAACAGGGGGCCCATACGCAGTATTTT.